This T cell receptor beta chain stems from a study of blood T cells in healthy people across ages. A second PCR, run for roughly 7 to 12 cycles, used a sample-barcoded 5' primer plus a J-beta primer mix. Each CDR3 protein gets one entry after TCRdb re-called the 5' RACE reads with MiXCR. The data hold hundreds of thousands of distinct CDR3 sequences, with 58% observed a single time. V was clipped by 6 bases and J by 9 bases; unmatched bases: 8. The CDR3 loop spans 15 amino acids. Germline V gene sequence: CDR1 SGHDN, CDR2 FVKESK. The specimen was blood. The TCR originated in a man aged 25-40 years in good health. The chain recombines TRBV14 with TRBJ2-1, with 13 nucleotides matching TRBD2. The CDR3 loop is CASRATSGRGSEQFF. The CDR3 DNA reads TGTGCCAGCAGAGCCACTAGCGGGAGGGGTAGTGAGCAGTTCTTC.